The 30 T cell receptor beta chains in this list originate from one sample, sequenced in a study of CD8+ T cells in alopecia areata. RNA extraction was followed by reverse transcription into cDNA, which acted as the sequencing template. Data came from immunoSEQ multiplex PCR; TCRdb stores just in-frame clones and leaves some out. The sample holds some 170,000 clones; roughly 70% are singletons and the top ten take about an eighth. This material consisted of CD8+ T cells sorted from blood, taken at week 0. These TCRs come from a human donor with alopecia areata.

The chain employs TRBV30 and TRBJ1-2; D is uncertain. Trimming pared 2 bases from V and 5 bases from J, leaving 12 bases between. CDR1 is GTSNPN, CDR2 SVGIG, per germline (reference sequence). The length of the CDR3 is 13 residues. The CDR3 region is CAWSKLNGYGYTF. CDR3 DNA: TGTGCCTGGAGTAAATTGAACGGTTATGGCTACACCTTC.

CDR3 sequence reads: CASTPVGGGSGYYGYTF. In DNA form, the CDR3 reads TGTGCCAGCACCCCCGTCGGGGGCGGAAGTGGGTACTATGGCTACACCTTC. The chain employs TRBV5-6 and TRBJ1-2, with a possible D match to TRBD1 (6 bases). CDR3 length: 17 residues. V shed 6 bases and J shed 3 bases, with 24 bases lying between them. CDR1 is SGHDT, CDR2 YYEEEE, per germline.

The rearrangement uses TRBV30 and TRBJ2-4; D is unresolved. The V gene lost 3 bases and the J gene lost 0 bases, with 3 bases spanning the gap. Looked up from germline, CDR1 is GTSNPN and CDR2 is SVGIG (reference sequence). The CDR3 spans 12 residues. CDR3 sequence reads: CAWRLAKNIQYF. The CDR3 DNA reads TGTGCCTGGAGGTTAGCCAAAAACATTCAGTACTTC.

V gene TRBV27 combines with J gene TRBJ2-3; D is perhaps TRBD2 (6 bases). The germline CDR1 and CDR2 sequences are MNHEY and SMNVEV (reference sequence). This CDR3 is 16 amino acids long. Trimming left V 0 bases short and J 0 bases short, with 10 bases between. In DNA, the CDR3 is TGTGCCAGCAGTTTATCGGCGGGGTCGAGCACAGATACGCAGTATTTT. Protein product: CASSLSAGSSTDTQYF.

The chain has TRBV5-1 and TRBJ2-1, with 8 bases lining up with TRBD2. J lost 1 base, V lost 7 bases, and 4 bases had no gene match. This CDR3 comprises 14 residues. Germline V gene data show CDR1 as SGHRS and CDR2 as YFSETQ. CDR3 in DNA: TGCGCCAGCTCCGGGGGGGGATCCTACAATGAGCAGTTCTTC. Residues: CASSGGGSYNEQFF.

This clone was observed once. This sequence joins TRBV4-1 and TRBJ2-5; D might be TRBD2 (6 bases). Germline CDR1 and CDR2: MGHRA and YSYEKL. V gave up 4 bases and J gave up 4 bases, with 13 bases separating them. The CDR3 covers 14 residues. The CDR3 reads CASSLGRGGETQYF. The CDR3 DNA follows: TGCGCCAGCAGCCTGGGGCGGGGTGGAGAGACCCAGTACTTC.

In this sample, this clone turned up a few times. The chain has TRBV7-2 and TRBJ2-7; tentatively, D is TRBD1 or TRBD2 (5 bases each). V was trimmed by 2 bases and J by 4 bases, leaving 9 bases between them. The CDR3 covers 13 residues. Germline V gene lookup returns CDR1 SGHTA and CDR2 FQGNSA. The CDR3 loop is CASSLFWGYEQYF. Written as DNA, the CDR3 is TGTGCCAGCAGCTTATTCTGGGGGTACGAGCAGTACTTC.

This clone was detected a few times. CDR3: CASSLGAGLNEQFF. CDR3 in DNA: TGTGCCAGCAGCTTAGGTGCAGGTCTGAATGAGCAGTTCTTC. The chain links TRBV11-1 to TRBJ2-1; D is unresolved. The CDR3 loop spans 14 amino acids. Germline CDR1 and CDR2: SGHAT and FQDESV (reference sequence). Trimming stripped 1 base from V and 7 bases from J, with 11 bases between. Full variable domain (missing parts from reference TRBV11-1 and TRBJ2-1): EAEVAQSPRYKITEKSQAVAFWCDPISGHATLYWYRQILGQGPELLVQFQDESVVDDSQLPKDRFSAERLKGVDSTLKIQPAELGDSAMYLCASSLGAGLNEQFFGPGTRLTVL.

This clone has only a few counts. The chain couples TRBV2 to TRBJ2-2; D may be TRBD1 or TRBD2 (5 bases each). This CDR3 is built from 17 residues. Trimming left V 3 bases short and J 2 bases short, with 16 bases between. The germline gives CDR1 SNHLY, CDR2 FYNNEI. The CDR3 here is CASSDGPRDPNTGELFF. CDR3 nucleotide sequence: TGTGCCAGCAGTGATGGCCCCCGGGACCCAAACACCGGGGAGCTGTTTTTT. Variable domain in full (rest from reference TRBV2 and TRBJ2-2): EPEVTQTPSHQVTQMGQEVILRCVPISNHLYFYWYRQILGQKVEFLVSFYNNEISEKSEIFDDQFSVERPDGSNFTLKIRSTKLEDSAMYFCASSDGPRDPNTGELFFGEGSRLTVL.

The CDR3 DNA reads TGTGCCAGCAGCCAAGTTTTCGGGGGCAATGAGCAGTTCTTC. This codes for CASSQVFGGNEQFF. This chain joins TRBV4-2 and TRBJ2-1, with a possible D match to TRBD2 (6 bases). In germline, CDR1 is LGHNA, CDR2 YNFKEQ. This CDR3 spans 14 amino acids. Deletions cut 1 base from V and 6 bases from J, with 10 bases between.

V is TRBV29-1 and J is TRBJ2-2; tentatively, D is TRBD1 (5 bases). This CDR3 spans 13 amino acids. Germline V gene sequence: CDR1 SQVTM, CDR2 ANQGSEA. V was shortened by 4 bases and J by 5 bases, with 11 bases between the two germline ends. CDR3: CSVVTKGTGELFF. CDR3 coding DNA: TGCAGCGTTGTTACGAAGGGGACCGGGGAGCTGTTTTTT.

The CDR3 DNA is TGCGCCAGCAGCCAAGCGATCGACAGGGTATGGGGGGGCCTCCACTTT. This translates into CASSQAIDRVWGGLHF. This chain links TRBV4-1 with TRBJ1-6; 7 positions agree with TRBD1. This CDR3 comprises 16 residues. The germline gives CDR1 MGHRA, CDR2 YSYEKL. V shed 1 base, J shed 15 bases, and the junction held 15 bases outside the gene matches.

V and J are TRBV19 and TRBJ1-1; possibly TRBD1 for D (5 bases). This CDR3 contains 14 residues. The V gene lost 3 bases and the J gene lost 7 bases, with 15 bases spanning the gap. Per germline, CDR1 LNHDA and CDR2 SQIVND (reference sequence). The CDR3 protein is CASSMGLWGYEAFF. The DNA for the CDR3 is TGTGCCAGTAGTATGGGACTTTGGGGCTATGAAGCTTTCTTT.

This clone was seen a few times. The J gene is TRBJ1-3, the V gene TRBV29-1, with a tentative D call TRBD1 (5 bases). Germline CDR1 reads SQVTM; CDR2 reads ANQGSEA. With 4 bases removed from V and 0 bases from J, the gap between germline ends came to 13 bases. This CDR3 spans 15 amino acids. Here the CDR3 reads CSVVMGQGSGNTIYF. The CDR3 DNA is TGCAGCGTTGTTATGGGTCAGGGCTCTGGAAACACCATATATTTT. The full variable domain, with the rest looked up from reference TRBV29-1 and TRBJ1-3, is SAVISQKPSRDICQRGTSLTIQCQVDSQVTMMFWYRQQPGQSLTLIATANQGSEATYESGFVIDKFPISRPNLTFSTLTVSNMSPEDSSIYLCSVVMGQGSGNTIYFGEGSWLTVV.

The V call is TRBV9, the J call TRBJ2-7; the match to TRBD1 covers 7 bases. Germline V CDR1 and CDR2: SGDLS, YYNGEE. This CDR3 is 13 amino acids long. V lost 0 bases, J lost 5 bases, and 2 bases stayed unmatched. The CDR3 sequence: CASSVGDSNEQYF. The CDR3, as DNA: TGTGCCAGCAGCGTAGGGGACAGCAACGAGCAGTACTTC.

The chain uses TRBV6-6 and TRBJ2-7; TRBD1 is a possible D gene (5 bases). Per germline, CDR1 MNHNY and CDR2 SVGAGI (reference sequence). CDR3 size: 13 residues. Trimming removed 7 bases at V and 7 bases at J, with 17 bases between. In nucleotides, the CDR3 is TGTGCCAGCACCCTGGGGCCCGTCGGGGAGCAGTACTTC. This encodes CASTLGPVGEQYF.

CDR3 nucleotides: TGCGCCAGCAGCTTGGATGCGACAGGCTATGGCTACACCTTC. Its translation is CASSLDATGYGYTF. The rearrangement joins TRBV5-1 to TRBJ1-2, with D possibly being TRBD1 (6 bases). V was pared by 0 bases and J by 4 bases, with 10 bases between. There are 14 residues in the CDR3. Germline V lookup: CDR1 SGHRS, CDR2 YFSETQ.

The chain joins TRBV28 to TRBJ2-5; tentatively, D is TRBD2 (7 bases). Judging by the DNA end, TRBJ2-7 fits better; the J call may be wrong. This CDR3 spans 14 amino acids. Looked up from germline, CDR1 is MDHEN and CDR2 is SYDVKM. The CDR3: CASSLEQGGAEQYF. CDR3 nucleotide sequence: TGTGCCAGCAGTTTAGAACAGGGAGGGGCCGAGCAGTACTTC.

The chain joins TRBV7-8 to TRBJ1-1, with D possibly TRBD1 on 5 matching bases. Germline loops: CDR1 SGHVS, CDR2 FQNEAQ. There are 16 residues in the CDR3. The V end was cut by 2 bases, the J end by 4 bases, with 17 bases between. CDR3 in amino acids: CASSLRRGGSGTEAFF. The CDR3 coding sequence is TGTGCCAGCAGCTTACGTCGGGGGGGGTCGGGCACTGAAGCTTTCTTT.

The J gene is TRBJ2-6, the V gene TRBV29-1, with no clear D. CDR1 and CDR2 from the germline V gene are SQVTM and ANQGSEA. The CDR3 loop spans 15 amino acids. V was cut by 6 bases and J by 0 bases, with 12 bases left in between. The CDR3 nucleotides read TGCAGCGTAACGGACGGGTACTCTGGGGCCAACGTCCTGACTTTC. Residues: CSVTDGYSGANVLTF.

This clone was seen more than once but under ten times. The rearrangement links TRBV7-9 to TRBJ1-1; a possible D gene is TRBD1 (5 bases). The CDR3 is made up of 17 amino acids. Germline loops: CDR1 SEHNR, CDR2 FQNEAQ (reference sequence). Trimming pared 1 base from V and 1 base from J, leaving 16 bases between. In DNA form, the CDR3 reads TGTGCCAGCAGCTTAGTCTTTCCGGGGCAGCGGAACACTGAAGCTTTCTTT. Translating gives CASSLVFPGQRNTEAFF.

The chain is built from TRBV30 and TRBJ2-2; no clear D gene. The CDR3 loop spans 13 amino acids. Trimming removed 3 bases at V and 0 bases at J, with 5 bases between. Looked up from germline, CDR1 is GTSNPN and CDR2 is SVGIG (reference sequence). CDR3 in DNA: TGTGCCTGGAGCCCCGCGAACACCGGGGAGCTGTTTTTT. Translation gives CAWSPANTGELFF. The full variable domain, completed using reference TRBV30 and TRBJ2-2, is SQTIHQWPATLVQPVGSPLSLECTVEGTSNPNLYWYRQAAGRGLQLLFYSVGIGQISSEVPQNLSASRPQDRQFILSSKKLLLSDSGFYLCAWSPANTGELFFGEGSRLTVL.

The V and J genes are TRBV5-1 and TRBJ2-1; 7 bases are a match to TRBD2. Unmatched junction bases numbered 22, after V lost 1 base and J lost 3 bases. Germline lookup yields CDR1 SGHRS and CDR2 YFSETQ. The CDR3 spans 21 residues. The CDR3 coding sequence is TGCGCCAGCAGCTTGTTTGAAGGTGTGGGGTTCAGCGGGGAGTTCTACAATGAGCAGTTCTTC. Its protein product is CASSLFEGVGFSGEFYNEQFF.

This chain links TRBV6-1 with TRBJ2-1; D possibly corresponds to TRBD2 (6 bases). Trimming shortened V by 1 base and J by 3 bases, and 10 bases separated the two germline ends. The V gene's germline CDR1 is MNHNS and CDR2 SASEGT. The CDR3 is 15 amino acids. The CDR3 loop is CASSEDSGSYNEQFF. The CDR3 coding sequence is TGTGCCAGCAGTGAAGATAGCGGTAGCTACAATGAGCAGTTCTTC.

This clone turned up a few times. V and J are TRBV7-9 and TRBJ2-2; the D is unclear. The CDR3 has 11 residues. Trimming took 6 bases from V and 10 from J, leaving 9 bases between them. Per germline, CDR1 SEHNR and CDR2 FQNEAQ (reference sequence). CDR3 residues: CASRPALELFF. CDR3 nucleotides: TGTGCCAGCAGGCCCGCCTTGGAGCTGTTTTTT.

This clone was recorded a few times. This sequence joins TRBV10-2 and TRBJ2-1; D is possibly TRBD2 (6 bases). Germline-derived CDR1 and CDR2 are WSHSY and SAAADI. The CDR3 is 12 residues long. V lost 6 bases and J 6 bases, leaving 9 bases between the germline ends. The CDR3 region has the DNA TGCGCCAGCAGGGAGGGACCCAATGAGCAGTTCTTC. Encoded protein: CASREGPNEQFF.

V usage is TRBV28 and J usage is TRBJ2-7; 8 nucleotides agree with TRBD1. Germline V gene lookup returns CDR1 MDHEN and CDR2 SYDVKM. The CDR3 spans 13 residues. After removal of 5 bases from V and 6 bases from J, the junction contained 6 bases not matched to a gene. The CDR3 DNA follows: TGTGCCAGCAGTGCCGGACAGGGATCCGAGCAGTACTTC. This translates into CASSAGQGSEQYF.

V is TRBV9 and J is TRBJ2-1; TRBD1 is a possible D gene (6 bases). Between the trimmed V and J ends, which lost 3 bases and 5 bases, there was a span of 12 bases. The CDR3 spans 14 residues. Looked up from germline, CDR1 is SGDLS and CDR2 is YYNGEE. CDR3: CASSGEGVDNEQFF. CDR3 bases: TGTGCCAGCAGCGGTGAGGGGGTCGACAATGAGCAGTTCTTC.

This clone has a single count. The CDR3: CASSQEGAGSYGYTF. CDR3 in DNA: TGTGCCAGCAGCCAAGAAGGGGCAGGCTCGTATGGCTACACCTTC. The chain has TRBV4-2 and TRBJ1-2, with D possibly matching TRBD1 (5 bases). Trimming removed 0 bases at V and 5 bases at J, with 13 bases between. The CDR3 sequence is 15 residues long. CDR1 is LGHNA, CDR2 YNFKEQ, per germline.

This sequence joins TRBV5-1 and TRBJ2-2; D unresolved. This CDR3 spans 11 amino acids. Germline V gives CDR1 SGHRS, CDR2 YFSETQ. Trimming removed 7 bases from V and 6 bases from J, with 7 bases in between. The CDR3 DNA follows: TGCGCCAGCGGCCCATCCGGGGAGCTGTTTTTT. Translated: CASGPSGELFF.